Following are 26 T cell receptor beta chains from one sample sequenced in a study of T cell responses to AZD1222 COVID-19 vaccine. This table comes from immunoSEQ multiplex PCR, and its TCRdb copy is limited to in-frame clones, with some not included. This table holds approximately 100,000 clones, approximately 87% found once. The sequencing here drew on peripheral blood, taken on day 0 of AZD1222 vaccination. The receptors here all came from an adult in good health.

The V call is TRBV19, the J call TRBJ1-5, with D maybe TRBD1 (6 bases). CDR1 is LNHDA and CDR2 is SQIVND in the germline V gene (reference sequence). The V end lost 7 bases, the J end lost 6 bases, and 22 bases lay between the germline ends. This CDR3 has 16 amino acids. The CDR3 DNA reads TGTGCCAGTATCCCGACAGCGGGGGCAGGGAGTCAGCCCCAGCATTTT. Translated, it gives CASIPTAGAGSQPQHF. The complete variable domain, with remaining parts taken from reference TRBV19 and TRBJ1-5, reads DGGITQSPKYLFRKEGQNVTLSCEQNLNHDAMYWYRQDPGQGLRLIYYSQIVNDFQKGDIAEGYSVSREKKESFPLTVTSAQKNPTAFYLCASIPTAGAGSQPQHFGDGTRLSIL.

The rearrangement joins TRBV19 to TRBJ2-5, with 10 bases identical to TRBD2. V lost 3 bases and J lost 5; bases outside the gene matches: 9. Germline V lookup: CDR1 LNHDA, CDR2 SQIVND (reference sequence). The CDR3 covers 16 residues. CDR3 in amino acids: CASSIVAGGSGETQYF. The CDR3 DNA is TGTGCCAGTAGTATCGTAGCGGGGGGATCGGGGGAGACCCAGTACTTC.

The gene calls are TRBV6-5 and TRBJ1-1; D unresolved. V dropped 5 bases and J dropped 0 bases, with 7 bases sitting between them. The germline V gene encodes CDR1 MNHEY and CDR2 SVGAGI. The CDR3 is 13 residues long. CDR3 region: CASSPPLNTEAFF. CDR3 sequence (DNA): TGTGCCAGCAGTCCACCCCTGAACACTGAAGCTTTCTTT.

This clone was observed a few times. The J gene is TRBJ1-2, the V gene TRBV7-9, with unresolved D. Looked up from germline, CDR1 is SEHNR and CDR2 is FQNEAQ (reference sequence). The germline V and J ends were trimmed by 5 bases and 4 bases, with 11 bases remaining between them. This CDR3 is 13 amino acids long. CDR3 sequence (DNA): TGTGCCAGCAGCCCCGACGGACCCTATGGCTACACCTTC. This encodes CASSPDGPYGYTF.

This rearrangement joins TRBV5-4 to TRBJ2-7; 11 bases line up with TRBD2. Germline CDR1 reads SGHNT; CDR2 reads YYREEE (reference sequence). This CDR3 has 14 residues. Trimming cost V 4 bases and J 4 bases; bases outside gene matches: 4. The CDR3 spells CASSRGLAVYEQYF. The DNA of the CDR3 is TGTGCCAGCAGCCGGGGACTAGCGGTTTACGAGCAGTACTTC.

The chain carries TRBV2 and TRBJ2-1; D possibly corresponds to TRBD2 (5 bases). Germline V gives CDR1 SNHLY, CDR2 FYNNEI. The CDR3 runs to 14 residues. V shed 6 bases and J shed 7 bases, with 16 bases lying between them. The CDR3 here is CASRVSSGINEQFF. For the CDR3, the DNA is TGTGCCAGCAGGGTAAGCTCGGGGATTAATGAGCAGTTCTTC.

The rearrangement joins TRBV29-1 to TRBJ2-5, with TRBD1 identical over 7 bases. The J segment lost 0 bases and the V segment lost 3 bases, leaving 1 base of the junction unmatched. Germline-derived CDR1 and CDR2 are SQVTM and ANQGSEA. The CDR3 totals 13 residues. Here the CDR3 reads CSVEGQYQETQYF. The CDR3 DNA reads as TGCAGCGTTGAGGGACAGTACCAAGAGACCCAGTACTTC.

As concerns this clone: Its ends do not fully match the called genes, so a read error is possible. This chain joins TRBV7-7 and TRBJ2-5, with D perhaps assigned TRBD1 or TRBD2 (5 bases each). Germline V lookup: CDR1 SSHAT, CDR2 FNYEAQ (reference sequence). The CDR3 is 15 amino acids. CDR3 residues: CASSLGRGPQETQYF. The CDR3 coding sequence is TGTGCTAGCAGCTTAGGCCGGGGCCCACAAGAGACCCAGTACTTC.

This chain links TRBV7-2 with TRBJ2-2; D gene unclear. Per germline, CDR1 SGHTA and CDR2 FQGNSA. CDR3 size: 13 residues. Trimming pared 6 bases from V and 5 bases from J, leaving 10 bases between. The CDR3 sequence: CASRPHMTGELFF. The CDR3 coding sequence is TGTGCCAGCAGGCCTCACATGACCGGGGAGCTGTTTTTT.

This clone was seen a handful of times. V gene TRBV28 combines with J gene TRBJ2-7, with D perhaps assigned TRBD1 or TRBD2 (5 bases each). In germline, CDR1 is MDHEN, CDR2 SYDVKM. This CDR3 spans 15 amino acids. Trimming removed 5 bases from V and 5 bases from J, with 19 bases in between. CDR3 residues: CASSPPGTVVHEQYF. The CDR3 coding sequence is TGTGCCAGCAGTCCGCCCGGGACGGTAGTCCACGAGCAGTACTTC. Variable domain in full (rest from reference TRBV28 and TRBJ2-7): DVKVTQSSRYLVKRTGEKVFLECVQDMDHENMFWYRQDPGLGLRLIYFSYDVKMKEKGDIPEGYSVSREKKERFSLILESASTNQTSMYLCASSPPGTVVHEQYFGPGTRLTVT.

This clone was counted a single time. The chain carries TRBV5-6 and TRBJ1-2, with a weak D call TRBD1 (5 bases). V lost 4 bases and J lost 7, with 20 bases in between. The germline V gene has CDR1 SGHDT and CDR2 YYEEEE. The CDR3 spans 15 residues. For the CDR3, the DNA is TGTGCCAGCAGCATCCGGGGGGAACCAGAGGCTGGCTACACCTTC. Its translation is CASSIRGEPEAGYTF.

CDR3 residues: CSVATGGMSEQYF. The DNA of the CDR3 is TGCAGCGTTGCGACAGGGGGGATGTCCGAGCAGTACTTC. The V call is TRBV29-1, the J call TRBJ2-7; the match to TRBD1 covers 9 bases. The CDR3 consists of 13 residues. CDR1 and CDR2 from the germline V gene are SQVTM and ANQGSEA. After removal of 4 bases from V and 6 bases from J, the junction contained 7 bases not matched to a gene.

V is TRBV30 and J is TRBJ2-3; D gene unclear. This CDR3 is built from 12 residues. The germline V gene has CDR1 GTSNPN and CDR2 SVGIG (reference sequence). Between the trimmed V and J ends, which lost 0 bases and 4 bases, there was a span of 5 bases. CDR3 residues: CAWSVLADTQYF. DNA for the CDR3: TGTGCCTGGAGTGTACTGGCAGATACGCAGTATTTT.

V usage is TRBV6-2 or TRBV6-3 and J usage is TRBJ2-5; 7 positions match TRBD2. Germline V lookup: CDR1 MNHEY, CDR2 SVGEGT. CDR3 length: 16 amino acids. V trimming: 2 bases; J trimming: 5 bases; junction bases outside the gene matches: 11. The CDR3 DNA is TGTGCCAGCAGTTACCGACCCGCGGGAGTCGGCGAGACCCAGTACTTC. Protein: CASSYRPAGVGETQYF.

The V and J genes are TRBV3-1 (or the pseudogene TRBV3-2) and TRBJ1-2, with 9 bases aligning to TRBD1. Germline assignment: CDR1 LGHDT and CDR2 YNNKEL (reference sequence). This CDR3 region has 14 residues. V shed 4 bases and J 7 bases; nucleotides not matched to a gene: 7. CDR3: CASSLGTGRSGYTF. CDR3 nucleotide sequence: TGTGCCAGCAGCCTTGGGACAGGGAGGAGTGGCTACACCTTC.

The chain combines TRBV2 with TRBJ2-5; TRBD2 might be the D (7 bases). Germline V gene sequence: CDR1 SNHLY, CDR2 FYNNEI. Trimming took off 7 bases at V and 5 bases at J, with 20 bases between the two ends. This CDR3 spans 15 amino acids. CDR3 sequence: CASTLTFGGAETQYF. The CDR3 DNA reads as TGTGCCAGCACCCTTACGTTTGGGGGGGCGGAGACCCAGTACTTC.

The chain employs TRBV6-5 and TRBJ2-1; 9 nucleotides match TRBD1. CDR3 length: 15 amino acids. Trimming at V came to 5 bases and at J to 0 bases, leaving 2 bases not matched to a gene. CDR1 MNHEY and CDR2 SVGAGI come from the germline V gene. Written as DNA, the CDR3 is TGTGCCAGCAGTAGGGACAGGGTCTCCTACAATGAGCAGTTCTTC. Translation gives CASSRDRVSYNEQFF.

V and J are TRBV7-3 and TRBJ2-2; D remains ambiguous. CDR1 and CDR2 from the germline V gene are SGHTA and FQGTGA. The CDR3 covers 13 residues. V dropped 4 bases and J dropped 0 bases, with 3 bases sitting between them. CDR3 nucleotides: TGTGCCAGCAGCTCTACGAACACCGGGGAGCTGTTTTTT. This sequence encodes CASSSTNTGELFF.

The chain carries TRBV11-2 and TRBJ2-1; 15 bases are a match to TRBD2. The V and J ends lost 5 bases and 0 bases, in that order; junction bases with no gene match: 2. The germline V gene encodes CDR1 SGHAT and CDR2 FQNNGV. The length of the CDR3 is 17 residues. As DNA, the CDR3 is TGTGCCAGCAGCCCGGGACTAGCGGGAGGCTCCTACAATGAGCAGTTCTTC. Its protein product is CASSPGLAGGSYNEQFF.

This rearrangement joins TRBV13 to TRBJ2-2; D not resolved. The V gene's germline CDR1 is PRHDT and CDR2 FYEKMQ (reference sequence). Trimming took 5 bases from V and 0 from J, leaving 13 bases between them. The CDR3 is 16 residues long. The CDR3 loop is CASSALSNANTGELFF. CDR3 DNA: TGTGCCAGCAGCGCCCTAAGTAACGCGAACACCGGGGAGCTGTTTTTT. Complete variable domain (other parts from reference TRBV13 and TRBJ2-2): AAGVIQSPRHLIKEKRETATLKCYPIPRHDTVYWYQQGPGQDPQFLISFYEKMQSDKGSIPDRFSAQQFSDYHSELNMSSLELGDSALYFCASSALSNANTGELFFGEGSRLTVL.

The CDR3 here is CSAGGGGPQHF. Written as DNA, the CDR3 is TGCAGTGCTGGTGGTGGAGGGCCCCAGCATTTT. The V and J genes are TRBV20-1 and TRBJ1-5; D gene unclear. The germline gives CDR1 DFQATT, CDR2 SNEGSKA (reference sequence). Deletions cut 5 bases from V and 9 bases from J, with 11 bases between. The CDR3 extends over 11 amino acids.

This chain's CDR3 is CASSVVAGKGEQFF. The CDR3 DNA reads TGTGCCAGCAGCGTAGTAGCGGGAAAGGGTGAGCAGTTCTTC. The chain recombines TRBV9 with TRBJ2-1; 8 bases match TRBD2. V shed 0 bases, J shed 9 bases, and the junction held 5 bases outside the gene matches. Germline assignment: CDR1 SGDLS and CDR2 YYNGEE. The CDR3 covers 14 residues.

The CDR3 coding sequence is TGTGCCAGCTTGACACGGTCTTACGAGCAGTACTTC. Translated, it gives CASLTRSYEQYF. The gene calls are TRBV28 and TRBJ2-7; the D is unclear. The V end lost 8 bases, the J end lost 4 bases, and 12 bases lay between the germline ends. The CDR3 length is 12 residues. CDR1 is MDHEN and CDR2 is SYDVKM in the germline V gene.

This clone has a handful of counts. The chain combines TRBV5-6 with TRBJ2-2, with D unresolved. The CDR3 has 14 amino acids. Trimming left V 4 bases short and J 1 base short, with 8 bases between. Germline V gene data show CDR1 as SGHDT and CDR2 as YYEEEE. CDR3 amino acids: CASSPDWNTGELFF. CDR3 in DNA: TGTGCCAGCAGCCCCGACTGGAACACCGGGGAGCTGTTTTTT.

The genes are TRBV19 and TRBJ1-1; D remains unclear. Germline assignment: CDR1 LNHDA and CDR2 SQIVND (reference sequence). V lost 7 bases and J lost 10, with 22 bases in between. The CDR3 sequence is 14 residues long. The CDR3 DNA reads as TGTGCCAGTAACCCCCGGGATGGATTTAGCGGAGCTTTCTTT. It is translated as CASNPRDGFSGAFF.

The chain uses TRBV9 and TRBJ2-3; 13 bases line up with TRBD2. V lost 6 bases and J lost 4; bases outside the gene matches: 5. Germline V gene lookup returns CDR1 SGDLS and CDR2 YYNGEE. The CDR3 contains 15 residues. Here the CDR3 reads CASTRTSGSADTQYF. The CDR3 DNA is TGTGCCAGCACCCGGACTAGCGGGAGTGCAGATACGCAGTATTTT.